This T cell receptor beta chain stems from a study of T cells in localized non-small cell lung cancer. Losses at the gene ends were 6 bases for V and 10 bases for J; bases not matched to a gene: 10. The CDR3 is 12 residues long. The germline V gene encodes CDR1 SQVTM and CDR2 ANQGSEA. Regarding this clone: Its antigen is not known.

Profiled with immunoSEQ multiplex PCR; TCRdb holds only in-frame clones, not every one. The data show 70,000 to 95,000 clones, approximately 91% seen once. Study-wide results and limits: Adjacent lung had a median roughly 53 of the 100 largest tumor clones. Longer overall survival associated with higher blood T cell density; shorter survival with higher adjacent-lung clonality. Heterogeneity cannot be ruled out, as sequencing used one tumor region only. Uninvolved adjacent lung, not tumor, had the highest T cell clonality.

The clonotype comes from a woman aged 40 to 75 with stage II squamous cell lung carcinoma. The chain links TRBV29-1 to TRBJ1-1, with 8 bases fitting TRBD1. The sample here was PBMCs, taken before any cancer treatment. This CDR3 reads CSVSGQGGPAFF. CDR3 DNA: TGCAGCGTCTCCGGACAGGGTGGTCCAGCTTTCTTT.